The source of this T cell receptor beta chain is a study of control samples from healthy donors and cancer patients. CDR3 length equals 15 residues. Between the trimmed V and J ends, which lost 2 bases and 7 bases, there was a span of 19 bases. CDR1 SGHRS and CDR2 YFSETQ come from the germline V gene. This clone was counted once. The repertoire was sequenced with immunoSEQ multiplex PCR; TCRdb's copy has only in-frame clones and lacks some. Found here are approximately 100,000 clones, 82% of them singletons; the top ten hold roughly 2%. The chain couples TRBV5-1 to TRBJ2-7; D perhaps matches TRBD2 (6 bases). The sequence was obtained from a man in his sixties in good health. Input material: blood. Here the CDR3 DNA reads TGCGCCAGCAGCTTCGAAGTAGGCAAAGCGGGTGAGCAGTACTTC. Protein sequence: CASSFEVGKAGEQYF.